This paragraph reports one TCR beta chain. The CDR3 end shows no conserved phenylalanine or tryptophan, and so a read error is likely. The CDR3 has 13 amino acids. Germline assignment: CDR1 SGHRS and CDR2 YFSETQ. V lost 1 base, J lost 7 bases, and 9 bases lay in between. This entry belongs to a study of blood T cells in healthy people across ages. A second PCR of roughly 6 to 12 cycles used a sample-barcoded 5' primer and a J-beta primer mix. MiXCR, applied by TCRdb to the 5' RACE reads, yields one record per CDR3 protein. Among 1.5 million or so distinct CDR3 sequences listed, approximately 39% were seen once.

This receptor was obtained from a woman under 30 in good health. Sequences were obtained from blood. This chain connects TRBV5-1 to TRBJ2-1; no clear D. The CDR3 protein is CASSLPEKNEQFL. CDR3 sequence (DNA): TGCGCCAGCAGCTTGCCCGAAAAAAATGAGCAGTTCCTC.